This T cell receptor (beta chain) came from a study of shared clonotypes between healthy human individuals. Study as a whole: The study used three CD4 naive, three CD4 memory, two CD8 naive and one CD8 memory plate per donor.

This clone was picked up a small number of times. The antigen remains unidentified. All donors were Caucasian adults living in Nashville, Tennessee. CD8 memory merged CD45RO+ cells and CCR7-negative CD45RA+ TemRA cells into one population. Regarding the study as a whole: Non-shared clonotypes had lower generation probabilities than those shared by all four donors.

The table came from immunoSEQ multiplex PCR; TCRdb's copy has only in-frame clones and leaves some out. The sample lists 100,000 or so clones, about 71% occurring once. The CDR3 runs to 12 residues. Trimming took off 4 bases at V and 7 bases at J, with 12 bases between the two ends. Germline V gives CDR1 SGHNT, CDR2 YYREEE (reference sequence). The chain links TRBV5-4 to TRBJ2-7; maybe TRBD1 (6 bases). The sample was memory CD8+ T cells sorted from blood. The subset denotes: CD45RO+ cells pooled with CCR7-negative TemRA cells. The receptor was derived from a woman in her thirties in good health. CDR3 sequence reads: CASSQGPTEQYF. The CDR3, as DNA: TGTGCCAGCAGCCAGGGGCCTACTGAGCAGTACTTC.